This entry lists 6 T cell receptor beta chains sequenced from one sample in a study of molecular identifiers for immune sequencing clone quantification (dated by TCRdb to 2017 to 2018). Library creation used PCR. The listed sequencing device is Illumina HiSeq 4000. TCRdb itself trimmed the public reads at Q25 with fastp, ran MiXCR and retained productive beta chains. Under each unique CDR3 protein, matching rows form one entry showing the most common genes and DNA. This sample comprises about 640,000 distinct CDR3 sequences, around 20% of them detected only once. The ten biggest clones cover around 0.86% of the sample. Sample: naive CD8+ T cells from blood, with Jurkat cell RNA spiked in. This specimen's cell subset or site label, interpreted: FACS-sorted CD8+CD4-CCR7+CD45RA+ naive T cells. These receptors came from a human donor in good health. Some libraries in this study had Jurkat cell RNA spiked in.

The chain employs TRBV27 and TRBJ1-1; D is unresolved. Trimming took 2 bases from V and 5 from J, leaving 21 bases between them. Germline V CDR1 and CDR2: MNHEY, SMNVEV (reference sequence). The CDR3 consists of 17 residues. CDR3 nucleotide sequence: TGTGCCAGCAGTTTAATGGCACCGGGTAGCCCGGTGACTGAAGCTTTCTTT. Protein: CASSLMAPGSPVTEAFF.

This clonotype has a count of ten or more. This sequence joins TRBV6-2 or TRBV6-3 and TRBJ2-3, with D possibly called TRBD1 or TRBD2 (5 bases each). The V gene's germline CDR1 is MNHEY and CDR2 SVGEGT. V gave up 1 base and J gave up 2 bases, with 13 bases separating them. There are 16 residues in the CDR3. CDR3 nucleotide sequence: TGTGCCAGCAGTTACTACCCTGGGACCACCACAGATACGCAGTATTTT. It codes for CASSYYPGTTTDTQYF.

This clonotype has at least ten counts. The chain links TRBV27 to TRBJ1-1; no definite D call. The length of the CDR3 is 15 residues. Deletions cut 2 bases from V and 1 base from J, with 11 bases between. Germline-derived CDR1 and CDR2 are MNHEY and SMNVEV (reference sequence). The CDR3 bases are TGTGCCAGCAGTTTAGGGCCCCTCAGGAACACTGAAGCTTTCTTT. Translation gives CASSLGPLRNTEAFF.

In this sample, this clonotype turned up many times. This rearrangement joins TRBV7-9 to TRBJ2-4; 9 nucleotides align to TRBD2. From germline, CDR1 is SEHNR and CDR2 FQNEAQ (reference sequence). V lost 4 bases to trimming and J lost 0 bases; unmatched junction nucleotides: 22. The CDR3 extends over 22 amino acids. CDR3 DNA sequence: TGTGCCAGCAGCTCCCCTCTCCGACTAGCGGAGGACGAAGTTAGAGCCAAAAACATTCAGTACTTC. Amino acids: CASSSPLRLAEDEVRAKNIQYF.

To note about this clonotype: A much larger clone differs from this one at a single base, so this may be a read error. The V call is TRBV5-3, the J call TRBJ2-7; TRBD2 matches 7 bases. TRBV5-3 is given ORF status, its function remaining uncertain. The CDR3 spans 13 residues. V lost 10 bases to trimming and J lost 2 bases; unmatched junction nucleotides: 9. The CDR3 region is CAGSGESPYEQYF. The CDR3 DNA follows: TGTGCCGGCAGCGGGGAAAGTCCCTACGAGCAGTACTTC.

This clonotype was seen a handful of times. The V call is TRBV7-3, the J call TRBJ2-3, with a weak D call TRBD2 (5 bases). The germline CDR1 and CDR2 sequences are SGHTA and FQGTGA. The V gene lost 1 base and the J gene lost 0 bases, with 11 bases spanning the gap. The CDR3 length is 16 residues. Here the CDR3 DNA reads TGTGCCAGCAGCTTAAATCCAGGACTCAGCACAGATACGCAGTATTTT. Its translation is CASSLNPGLSTDTQYF.